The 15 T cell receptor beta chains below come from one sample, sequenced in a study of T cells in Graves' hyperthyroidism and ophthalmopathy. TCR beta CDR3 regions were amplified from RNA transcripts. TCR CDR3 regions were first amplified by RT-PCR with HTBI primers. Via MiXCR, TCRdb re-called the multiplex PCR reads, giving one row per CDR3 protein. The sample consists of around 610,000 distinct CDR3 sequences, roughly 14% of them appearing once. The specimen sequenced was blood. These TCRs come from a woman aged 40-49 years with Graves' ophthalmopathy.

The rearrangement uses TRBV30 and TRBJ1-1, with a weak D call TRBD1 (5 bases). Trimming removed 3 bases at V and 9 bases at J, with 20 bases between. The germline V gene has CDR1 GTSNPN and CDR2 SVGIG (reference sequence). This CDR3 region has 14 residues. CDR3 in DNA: TGTGCCTGGAGCCACGGGGGACGATATACCAAAGCTTTCTTT. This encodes CAWSHGGRYTKAFF.

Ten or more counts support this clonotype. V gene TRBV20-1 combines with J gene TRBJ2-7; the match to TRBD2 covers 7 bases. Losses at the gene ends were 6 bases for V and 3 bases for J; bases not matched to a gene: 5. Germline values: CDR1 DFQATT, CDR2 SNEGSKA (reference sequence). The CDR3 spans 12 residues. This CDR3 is CSASGKGYEQYF. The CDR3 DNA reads TGCAGTGCGAGCGGGAAGGGCTACGAGCAGTACTTC.

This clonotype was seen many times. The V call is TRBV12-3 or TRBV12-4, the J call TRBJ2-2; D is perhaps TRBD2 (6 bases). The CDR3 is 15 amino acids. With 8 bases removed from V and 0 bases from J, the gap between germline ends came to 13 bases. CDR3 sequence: CASRFSGANTGELFF. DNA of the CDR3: TGTGCCAGCCGGTTTAGCGGAGCGAACACCGGGGAGCTGTTTTTT.

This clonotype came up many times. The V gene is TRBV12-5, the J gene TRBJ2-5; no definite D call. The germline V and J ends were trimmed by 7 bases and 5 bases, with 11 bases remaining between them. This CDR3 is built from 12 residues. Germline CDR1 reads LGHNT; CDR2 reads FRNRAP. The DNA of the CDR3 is TGTGCTAGTGCCGGACCGTTGGAGACCCAGTACTTC. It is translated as CASAGPLETQYF.

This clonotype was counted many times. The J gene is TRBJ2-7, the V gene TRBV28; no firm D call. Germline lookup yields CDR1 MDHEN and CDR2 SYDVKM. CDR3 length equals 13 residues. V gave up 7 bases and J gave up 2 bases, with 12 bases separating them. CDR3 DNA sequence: TGTGCCAGCACCTCGGGCCAAACCTACGAGCAGTACTTC. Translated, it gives CASTSGQTYEQYF.

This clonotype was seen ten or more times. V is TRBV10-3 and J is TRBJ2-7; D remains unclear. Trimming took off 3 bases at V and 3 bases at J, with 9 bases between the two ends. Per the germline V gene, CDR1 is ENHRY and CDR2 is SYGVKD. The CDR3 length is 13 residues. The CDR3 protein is CAISDGLGYEQYF. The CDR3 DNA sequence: TGTGCCATCAGTGATGGTTTGGGCTACGAGCAGTACTTC.

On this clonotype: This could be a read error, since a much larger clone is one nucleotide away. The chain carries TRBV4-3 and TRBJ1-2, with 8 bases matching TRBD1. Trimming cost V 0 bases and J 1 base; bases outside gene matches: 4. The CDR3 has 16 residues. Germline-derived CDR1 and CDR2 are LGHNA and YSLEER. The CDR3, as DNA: TGCGCCAGCAGCCAAGACTCAGGGGGCCTTAACTATGGCTACACCTTC. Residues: CASSQDSGGLNYGYTF.

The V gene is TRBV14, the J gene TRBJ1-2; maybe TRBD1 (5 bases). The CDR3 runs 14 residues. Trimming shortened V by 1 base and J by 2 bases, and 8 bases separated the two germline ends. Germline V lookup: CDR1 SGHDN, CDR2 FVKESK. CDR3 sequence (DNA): TGTGCCAGCAGCCAAGCCGGGACCAACTATGGCTACACCTTC. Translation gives CASSQAGTNYGYTF.

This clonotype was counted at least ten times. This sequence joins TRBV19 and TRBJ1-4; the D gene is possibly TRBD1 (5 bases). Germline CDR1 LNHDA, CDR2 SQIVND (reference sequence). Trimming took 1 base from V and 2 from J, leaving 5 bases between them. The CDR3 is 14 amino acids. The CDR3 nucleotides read TGTGCCAGTAGTATAGGGGGGACTAATGAAAAACTGTTTTTT. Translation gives CASSIGGTNEKLFF.

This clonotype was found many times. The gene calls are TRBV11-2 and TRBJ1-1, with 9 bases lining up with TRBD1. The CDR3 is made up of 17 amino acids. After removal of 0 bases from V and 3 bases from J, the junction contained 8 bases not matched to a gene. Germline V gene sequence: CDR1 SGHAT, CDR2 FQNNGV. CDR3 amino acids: CASSLDLLGQGYTEAFF. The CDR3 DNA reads TGTGCCAGCAGCTTAGATCTATTAGGACAGGGGTACACTGAAGCTTTCTTT.

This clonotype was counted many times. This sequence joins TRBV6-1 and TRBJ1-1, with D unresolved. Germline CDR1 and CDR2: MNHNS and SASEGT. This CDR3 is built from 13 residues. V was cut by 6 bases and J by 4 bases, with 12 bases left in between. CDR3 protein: CASSPQGPTEAFF. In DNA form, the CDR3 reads TGTGCCAGCAGCCCCCAAGGACCCACTGAAGCTTTCTTT.

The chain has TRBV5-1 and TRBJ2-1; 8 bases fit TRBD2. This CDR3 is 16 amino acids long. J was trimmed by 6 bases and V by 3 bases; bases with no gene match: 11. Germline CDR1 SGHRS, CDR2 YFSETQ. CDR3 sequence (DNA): TGCGCCAGCAGCTGGGTAGCGGGACTGGGGGCCAATGAGCAGTTCTTC. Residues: CASSWVAGLGANEQFF.

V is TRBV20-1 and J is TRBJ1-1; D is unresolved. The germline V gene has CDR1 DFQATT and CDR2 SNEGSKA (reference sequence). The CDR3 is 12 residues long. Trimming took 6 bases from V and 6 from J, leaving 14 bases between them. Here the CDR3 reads CSAKEGPSEAFF. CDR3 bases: TGCAGTGCAAAGGAGGGTCCTTCTGAAGCTTTCTTT.

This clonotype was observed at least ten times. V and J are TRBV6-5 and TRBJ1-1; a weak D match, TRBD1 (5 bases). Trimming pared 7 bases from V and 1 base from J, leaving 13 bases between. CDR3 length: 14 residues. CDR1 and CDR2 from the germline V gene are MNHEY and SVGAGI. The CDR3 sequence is CASNPGPPNTEAFF. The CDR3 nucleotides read TGTGCCAGCAACCCGGGACCGCCGAACACTGAAGCTTTCTTT.

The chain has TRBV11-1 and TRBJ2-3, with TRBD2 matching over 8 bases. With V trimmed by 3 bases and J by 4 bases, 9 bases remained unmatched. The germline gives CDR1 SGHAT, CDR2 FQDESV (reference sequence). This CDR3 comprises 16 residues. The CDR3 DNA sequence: TGTGCCAGCAGCTTTGAAGCGGGAGTGGGAGCAGATACGCAGTATTTT. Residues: CASSFEAGVGADTQYF.